This passage covers 28 T cell receptor beta chains from one sample sequenced in a study of blood T cells in healthy people across ages. Sample-barcoded 5' priming and a J-beta primer mix drove a second PCR of roughly 6 to 12 cycles. TCRdb reprocessed the 5' RACE reads with MiXCR, giving one entry per CDR3 protein. The sample holds about 680,000 distinct CDR3 sequences; more than 40% are singletons and the top ten take under 35%. Sequencing was performed on blood. The receptor set was obtained from a woman aged 55-75 years in good health.

This clonotype came up a few times. The chain joins TRBV20-1 to TRBJ2-3; TRBD1 is a possible D gene (6 bases). The ends were cut back, 6 bases at V and 2 bases at J, with 18 bases in the middle. The CDR3 consists of 15 residues. Germline CDR1 is DFQATT and CDR2 is SNEGSKA (reference sequence). CDR3 in DNA: TGCAGTGCGCAGAACAGGGTGGGATTCACAGATACGCAGTATTTT. It codes for CSAQNRVGFTDTQYF.

This clonotype was counted between two and nine times. V and J are TRBV28 and TRBJ2-7; TRBD1 matches 8 bases. Trimming at V came to 5 bases and at J to 4 bases, leaving 13 bases not matched to a gene. Germline loops: CDR1 MDHEN, CDR2 SYDVKM. CDR3 size: 16 residues. CDR3 sequence: CASSGTGRPAAYEQYF. The CDR3 DNA sequence: TGTGCCAGCAGTGGGACAGGCCGACCCGCCGCTTACGAGCAGTACTTC.

The rearrangement uses TRBV29-1 and TRBJ1-2, with TRBD1 identical over 9 bases. Trimming cost V 5 bases and J 7 bases; bases outside gene matches: 8. This CDR3 comprises 13 residues. The germline V gene encodes CDR1 SQVTM and CDR2 ANQGSEA. The CDR3 region is CSVIQGAESGYTF. In DNA, the CDR3 is TGCAGCGTTATACAGGGGGCGGAAAGTGGCTACACCTTC.

The chain recombines TRBV15 with TRBJ2-1; the match to TRBD1 covers 12 bases. V dropped 0 bases and J dropped 6; count of bases not matched to a gene: 9. Looked up from germline, CDR1 is LNHNV and CDR2 is YYDKDF (reference sequence). The CDR3 runs to 18 residues. The CDR3 nucleotides are TGTGCCACCAGCAGAGATCTTGGATTGGGACAGGGGGCCAATGAGCAGTTCTTC. It translates to CATSRDLGLGQGANEQFF.

This clonotype was counted ten times or more. The genes are TRBV4-3 and TRBJ1-2, with a weak D call TRBD1 (6 bases). The CDR3 is 14 amino acids. CDR1 and CDR2 (germline): LGHNA, YSLEER. The V end lost 1 base, the J end lost 5 bases, and 11 bases lay between the germline ends. The CDR3 coding sequence is TGCGCCAGCAGCCAAGCGGACGGACAGTATGGCTACACCTTC. Translation gives CASSQADGQYGYTF.

This clonotype was seen repeatedly, ten times or more. This rearrangement joins TRBV12-3 or TRBV12-4 to TRBJ2-3; D is ambiguous. The better agreement between TRBJ2-5 and the DNA end casts doubt on the J call. CDR3 length equals 11 residues. CDR3: CASSLGGTQYF. The CDR3 coding sequence is TGTGCCAGCAGTTTAGGGGGGACCCAGTACTTC.

The chain joins TRBV2 to TRBJ2-7, with a tentative D call TRBD1 (6 bases). This CDR3 is built from 14 residues. Germline V lookup: CDR1 SNHLY, CDR2 FYNNEI. With 6 bases removed from V and 4 bases from J, the gap between germline ends came to 16 bases. As DNA, the CDR3 is TGTGCCAGCAGGAGTGGGGACACCCGTTACGAGCAGTACTTC. Amino acid sequence: CASRSGDTRYEQYF.

This clonotype was seen only a few times. The chain couples TRBV3-1 to TRBJ2-5; a weak D match, TRBD1 (6 bases). The CDR3 length is 13 residues. Trimming took off 4 bases at V and 4 bases at J, with 10 bases between the two ends. Germline V gives CDR1 LGHDT, CDR2 YNNKEL (reference sequence). In DNA form, the CDR3 reads TGTGCCAGCAGCCGGGGACAATCAGAGACCCAGTACTTC. This gives the protein CASSRGQSETQYF.

The chain uses TRBV4-3 and TRBJ2-7, with 13 bases aligning to TRBD2. The CDR3 length is 18 residues. The germline V gene has CDR1 LGHNA and CDR2 YSLEER. The V and J ends lost 2 bases and 1 base, in that order; junction bases with no gene match: 8. The CDR3 reads CASSQRLAGGGESYEQYF. The CDR3 DNA reads TGCGCCAGCAGCCAAAGACTAGCGGGAGGCGGTGAGTCCTACGAGCAGTACTTC.

This clonotype was observed a few times. The DNA for the CDR3 is TGTGCCAGCAGCTTAGTCCTAGCGGGAGGCACAGATACGCAGTATTTT. It is translated as CASSLVLAGGTDTQYF. The V gene is TRBV7-9, the J gene TRBJ2-3, with 10 bases identical to TRBD2. The CDR3 is made up of 16 amino acids. J lost 1 base, V lost 1 base, and 2 bases had no gene match. The germline CDR1 and CDR2 sequences are SEHNR and FQNEAQ (reference sequence).

This sequence joins TRBV7-3 and TRBJ2-2; a possible D gene is TRBD1 (6 bases). The CDR3 is 14 residues long. The germline V and J ends were trimmed by 6 bases and 3 bases, with 11 bases remaining between them. Germline loops: CDR1 SGHTA, CDR2 FQGTGA. CDR3 nucleotide sequence: TGTGCCAGCAGACCCACAGGGTACACCGGGGAGCTGTTTTTT. Protein sequence: CASRPTGYTGELFF.

Notes on this clonotype: The junction departs from germline at one end; a sequencing error may be responsible. The chain joins TRBV25-1 to TRBJ2-7; D is unresolved. CDR1 is MGHDK and CDR2 is SYGVNS in the germline V gene. The length of the CDR3 is 12 residues. The CDR3 DNA reads as TGTGCCTGCAGTGCACGAGGATACGAGCAGTACTTC. Translation: CACSARGYEQYF.

The chain employs TRBV13 and TRBJ2-1; D is undetermined. The CDR3 loop spans 14 amino acids. V was shortened by 1 base and J by 8 bases, with 12 bases between the two germline ends. In germline, CDR1 is PRHDT, CDR2 FYEKMQ (reference sequence). CDR3 nucleotide sequence: TGTGCCAGCAGCTTAGTTCAGCGTGCGGATGAGCAGTTCTTC. This codes for CASSLVQRADEQFF.

This clonotype was seen more than once but under ten times. The CDR3 nucleotides are TGTGCCAGCAGTATTACGACTAGCGGGATCGGTACGCAGTATTTT. Its protein is CASSITTSGIGTQYF. The V and J genes are TRBV2 and TRBJ2-3; 11 bases are a match to TRBD2. Germline lookup yields CDR1 SNHLY and CDR2 FYNNEI. The CDR3 is 15 residues long. V was pared by 5 bases and J by 8 bases, with 9 bases of the junction left unmatched.

A few counts support this clonotype. V gene TRBV9 combines with J gene TRBJ2-2, with 7 nucleotides matching TRBD2. V was pared by 4 bases and J by 4 bases, with 7 bases of the junction left unmatched. Germline V CDR1 and CDR2: SGDLS, YYNGEE. The CDR3 contains 15 residues. The CDR3 sequence: CASSPQTGGTGELFF. CDR3 bases: TGTGCCAGCAGCCCCCAAACGGGAGGCACCGGGGAGCTGTTTTTT.

The chain has TRBV6-2 or TRBV6-3 and TRBJ2-1; D is uncertain. V shed 8 bases and J shed 2 bases, with 13 bases lying between them. Per germline, CDR1 MNHEY and CDR2 SVGEGT. The CDR3 length is 14 residues. The CDR3 here is CASLAPQTYNEQFF. The CDR3 DNA follows: TGTGCCAGCCTCGCCCCCCAGACCTACAATGAGCAGTTCTTC.

The chain carries TRBV4-2 and TRBJ2-5; D remains unclear. Germline values: CDR1 LGHNA, CDR2 YNFKEQ. CDR3 length: 14 residues. Trimming pared 4 bases from V and 2 bases from J, leaving 11 bases between. CDR3 protein: CASSRARRQETQYF. Here the CDR3 DNA reads TGTGCCAGCAGCCGAGCGCGGCGGCAAGAGACCCAGTACTTC.

The chain uses TRBV20-1 and TRBJ1-2; D ambiguous. CDR1 is DFQATT, CDR2 SNEGSKA, per germline (reference sequence). The CDR3 consists of 12 residues. V was shortened by 0 bases and J by 10 bases, with 12 bases between the two germline ends. CDR3 region: CSARDRDHDYTF. As DNA, the CDR3 is TGCAGTGCTAGAGATAGAGACCATGACTACACCTTC.

The chain has TRBV7-3 and TRBJ2-3, with D maybe TRBD2 (5 bases). Germline values: CDR1 SGHTA, CDR2 FQGTGA. Trimming shortened V by 5 bases and J by 6 bases, and 12 bases separated the two germline ends. The CDR3 is made up of 13 amino acids. The CDR3 reads CASSLTRIDTQYF. The CDR3 region has the DNA TGTGCCAGCAGCCTCACTAGAATTGATACGCAGTATTTT.

The chain is built from TRBV2 and TRBJ2-7; 7 positions match TRBD1. The J segment lost 4 bases and the V segment lost 2 bases, leaving 5 bases of the junction unmatched. This CDR3 comprises 14 residues. Per the germline V gene, CDR1 is SNHLY and CDR2 is FYNNEI. CDR3 protein: CASSEQGELYEQYF. CDR3 DNA sequence: TGTGCCAGCAGTGAACAGGGGGAGTTGTACGAGCAGTACTTC.

This clonotype occurred once. The rearrangement links TRBV7-9 to TRBJ2-4, with TRBD2 matching 13 bases. Germline CDR1 SEHNR, CDR2 FQNEAQ (reference sequence). Trimming at V came to 4 bases and at J to 9 bases, leaving 3 bases not matched to a gene. This CDR3 has 14 residues. CDR3 loop: CASSSGLAGVIQYF. CDR3 DNA sequence: TGTGCCAGCAGCTCCGGACTAGCGGGAGTCATTCAGTACTTC.

V gene TRBV20-1 combines with J gene TRBJ1-1; D not resolved. V was clipped by 6 bases and J by 9 bases, with 20 bases between them. Germline loops: CDR1 DFQATT, CDR2 SNEGSKA (reference sequence). The CDR3 extends over 13 amino acids. CDR3: CSATRMSAIKAFF. The CDR3 DNA reads as TGCAGTGCCACCCGAATGTCCGCGATTAAAGCTTTCTTT.

V is TRBV5-6 and J is TRBJ2-7; perhaps TRBD1 as D (5 bases). V gave up 3 bases and J gave up 1 base, with 8 bases separating them. This CDR3 is 13 amino acids long. Per germline, CDR1 SGHDT and CDR2 YYEEEE. The CDR3: CASSSWTSYEQYF. In DNA form, the CDR3 reads TGTGCCAGCAGCTCATGGACATCCTACGAGCAGTACTTC.

This clonotype was counted between two and nine times. The CDR3 nucleotides read TGCGCCAGCAGCCAAGAAGGGACAGGGAACACTGAAGCTTTCTTT. It encodes CASSQEGTGNTEAFF. The V gene is TRBV4-1, the J gene TRBJ1-1, with 8 bases matching TRBD1. Germline CDR1 MGHRA, CDR2 YSYEKL. V gave up 0 bases and J gave up 1 base; unmatched junction bases: 1. CDR3 size: 15 residues.

The V and J genes are TRBV11-2 and TRBJ2-1; 11 bases line up with TRBD2. Near its end, the DNA agrees better with TRBJ2-7, so the J call may be wrong. CDR1 and CDR2 from the germline V gene are SGHAT and FQNNGV. This CDR3 comprises 18 residues. The CDR3 coding sequence is TGTGCCAGCAGCTTATATAGCGGGAGGGCTAGCTCCTACAATGAGCAGTACTTC. Amino acids: CASSLYSGRASSYNEQYF.

This rearrangement joins TRBV3-1 to TRBJ1-1; tentatively, D is TRBD1 (5 bases). This CDR3 comprises 13 residues. The germline V gene encodes CDR1 LGHDT and CDR2 YNNKEL (reference sequence). Trimming removed 7 bases at V and 5 bases at J, with 14 bases between. The CDR3 DNA reads as TGTGCCAGCAAAACGAGGGGAGGGACTGAAGCTTTCTTT. Protein sequence: CASKTRGGTEAFF.

The chain links TRBV25-1 to TRBJ2-1; 7 bases line up with TRBD1. V shed 2 bases, J shed 14 bases, and the junction held 12 bases outside the gene matches. The CDR3 is 14 amino acids. In germline, CDR1 is MGHDK, CDR2 SYGVNS. The CDR3, as DNA: TGTGCCAGCAGTGAAGCTGGTGGTAGGGGGCAGGAGTTCTTC. Translating it yields CASSEAGGRGQEFF.

The V gene is TRBV29-1, the J gene TRBJ2-7; TRBD1 agrees at 8 bases. V shed 6 bases and J 2 bases; nucleotides not matched to a gene: 3. The germline CDR1 and CDR2 sequences are SQVTM and ANQGSEA. The CDR3 runs 12 residues. CDR3: CSVRTGTYEQYF. CDR3 in DNA: TGCAGCGTGCGGACAGGGACCTACGAGCAGTACTTC.